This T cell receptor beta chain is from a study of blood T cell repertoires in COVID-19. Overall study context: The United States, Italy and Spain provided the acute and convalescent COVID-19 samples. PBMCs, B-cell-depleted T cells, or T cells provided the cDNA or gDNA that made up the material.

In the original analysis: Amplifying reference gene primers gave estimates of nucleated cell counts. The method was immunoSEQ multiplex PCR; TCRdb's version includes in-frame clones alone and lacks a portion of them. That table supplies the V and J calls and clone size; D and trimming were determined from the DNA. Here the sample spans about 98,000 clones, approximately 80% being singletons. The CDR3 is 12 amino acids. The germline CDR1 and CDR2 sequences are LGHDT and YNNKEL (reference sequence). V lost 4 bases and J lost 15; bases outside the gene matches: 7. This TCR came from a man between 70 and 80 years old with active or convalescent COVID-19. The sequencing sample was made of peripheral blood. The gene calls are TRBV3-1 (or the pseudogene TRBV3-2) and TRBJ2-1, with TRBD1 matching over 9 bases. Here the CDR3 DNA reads TGTGCCAGCAGCCTGAGACAGGGGGAGAGGTTCTTC. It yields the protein CASSLRQGERFF.